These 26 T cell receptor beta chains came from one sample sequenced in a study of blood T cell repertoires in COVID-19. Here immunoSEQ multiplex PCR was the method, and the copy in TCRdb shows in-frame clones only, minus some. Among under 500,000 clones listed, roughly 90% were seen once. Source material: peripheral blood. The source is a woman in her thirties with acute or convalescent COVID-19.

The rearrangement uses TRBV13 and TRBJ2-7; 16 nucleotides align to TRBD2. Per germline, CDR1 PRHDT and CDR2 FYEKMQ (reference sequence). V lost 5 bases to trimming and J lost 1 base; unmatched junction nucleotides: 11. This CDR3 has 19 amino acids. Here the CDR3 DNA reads TGTGCCAGCAGCCCTACGGGACTAGCGGGGGGGCCGTTGTCCTACGAGCAGTACTTC. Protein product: CASSPTGLAGGPLSYEQYF. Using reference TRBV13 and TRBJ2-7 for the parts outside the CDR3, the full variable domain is AAGVIQSPRHLIKEKRETATLKCYPIPRHDTVYWYQQGPGQDPQFLISFYEKMQSDKGSIPDRFSAQQFSDYHSELNMSSLELGDSALYFCASSPTGLAGGPLSYEQYFGPGTRLTVT.

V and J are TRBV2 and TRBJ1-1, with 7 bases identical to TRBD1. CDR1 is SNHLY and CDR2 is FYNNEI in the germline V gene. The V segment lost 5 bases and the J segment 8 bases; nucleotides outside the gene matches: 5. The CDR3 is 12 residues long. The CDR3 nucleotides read TGTGCCAGCAGTAAGCAGGACAGGGAAGCTTTCTTT. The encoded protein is CASSKQDREAFF.

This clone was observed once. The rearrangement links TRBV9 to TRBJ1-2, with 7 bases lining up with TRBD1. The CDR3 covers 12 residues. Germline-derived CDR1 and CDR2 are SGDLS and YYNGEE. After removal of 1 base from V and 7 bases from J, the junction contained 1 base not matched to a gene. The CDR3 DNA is TGTGCCAGCAGCGTAACAGGGGCTGGCTACACCTTC. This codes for CASSVTGAGYTF.

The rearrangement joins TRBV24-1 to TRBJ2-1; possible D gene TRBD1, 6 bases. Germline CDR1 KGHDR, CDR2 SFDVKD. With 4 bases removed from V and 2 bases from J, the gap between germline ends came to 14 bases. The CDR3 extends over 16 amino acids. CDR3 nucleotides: TGTGCCACCAGTGAAGGGGAGACAGGTACCTACAATGAGCAGTTCTTC. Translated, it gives CATSEGETGTYNEQFF.

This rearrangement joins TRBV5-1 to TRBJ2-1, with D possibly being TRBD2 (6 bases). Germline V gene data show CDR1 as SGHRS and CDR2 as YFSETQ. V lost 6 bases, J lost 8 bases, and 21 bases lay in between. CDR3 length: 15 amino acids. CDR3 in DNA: TGCGCCAGCAACAGATTGGGGGGATCGGGGGATGAGCAGTTCTTC. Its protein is CASNRLGGSGDEQFF.

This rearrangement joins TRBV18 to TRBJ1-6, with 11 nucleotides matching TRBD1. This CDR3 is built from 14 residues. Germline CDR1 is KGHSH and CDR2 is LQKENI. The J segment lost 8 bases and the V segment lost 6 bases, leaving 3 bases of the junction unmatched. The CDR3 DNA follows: TGTGCCAGCTCTTGGGGACAGGGGGATTCACCCCTCCACTTT. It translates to CASSWGQGDSPLHF.

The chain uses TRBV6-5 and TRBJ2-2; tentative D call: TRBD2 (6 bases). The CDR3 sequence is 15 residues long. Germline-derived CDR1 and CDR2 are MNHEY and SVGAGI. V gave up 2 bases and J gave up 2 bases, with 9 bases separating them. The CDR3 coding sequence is TGTGCCAGCAGTTACCGGGGGATAAACACCGGGGAGCTGTTTTTT. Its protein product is CASSYRGINTGELFF.

CDR3 in DNA: TGTGCCAGCAGTTACGGTACAGAGTCGGAAGCTTTCTTT. Its translation is CASSYGTESEAFF. The V call is TRBV6-6, the J call TRBJ1-1, with no clear D. The V end lost 2 bases, the J end lost 8 bases, and 12 bases lay between the germline ends. Germline V lookup: CDR1 MNHNY, CDR2 SVGAGI (reference sequence). The CDR3 runs 13 residues.

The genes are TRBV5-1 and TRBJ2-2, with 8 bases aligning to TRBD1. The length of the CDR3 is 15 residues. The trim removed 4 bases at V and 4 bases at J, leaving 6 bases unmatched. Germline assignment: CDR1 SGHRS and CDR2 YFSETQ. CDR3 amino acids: CASSNRTGFTGELFF. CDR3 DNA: TGCGCCAGCAGCAACCGGACAGGGTTCACCGGGGAGCTGTTTTTT.

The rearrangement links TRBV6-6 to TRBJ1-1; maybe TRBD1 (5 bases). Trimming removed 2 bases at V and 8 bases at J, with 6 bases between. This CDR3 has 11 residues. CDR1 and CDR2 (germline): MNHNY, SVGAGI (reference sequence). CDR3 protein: CASSYQGEAFF. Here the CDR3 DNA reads TGTGCCAGCAGTTACCAGGGCGAAGCTTTCTTT.

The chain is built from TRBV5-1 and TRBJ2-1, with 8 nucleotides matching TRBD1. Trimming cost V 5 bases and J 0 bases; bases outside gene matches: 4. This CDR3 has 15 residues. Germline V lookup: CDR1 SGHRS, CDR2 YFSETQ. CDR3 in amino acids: CASRLTGGSYNEQFF. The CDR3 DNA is TGCGCCAGCAGACTAACAGGGGGCTCCTACAATGAGCAGTTCTTC.

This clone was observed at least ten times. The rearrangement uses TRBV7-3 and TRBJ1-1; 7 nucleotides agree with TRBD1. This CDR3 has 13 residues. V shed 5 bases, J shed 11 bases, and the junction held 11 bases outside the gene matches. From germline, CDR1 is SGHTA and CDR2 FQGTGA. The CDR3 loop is CASSASVQGRAFF. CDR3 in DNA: TGTGCCAGCAGCGCGAGCGTACAGGGGCGGGCTTTCTTT. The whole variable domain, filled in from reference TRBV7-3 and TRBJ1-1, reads GAGVSQTPSNKVTEKGKYVELRCDPISGHTALYWYRQSLGQGPEFLIYFQGTGAADDSGLPNDRFFAVRPEGSVSTLKIQRTERGDSAVYLCASSASVQGRAFFGQGTRLTVV.

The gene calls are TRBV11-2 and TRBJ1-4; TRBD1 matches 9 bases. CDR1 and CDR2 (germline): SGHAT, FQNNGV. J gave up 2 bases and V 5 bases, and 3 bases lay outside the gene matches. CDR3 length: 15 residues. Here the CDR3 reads CASSRTGATNEKLFF. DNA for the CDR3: TGTGCCAGCAGCAGGACAGGGGCGACTAATGAAAAACTGTTTTTT.

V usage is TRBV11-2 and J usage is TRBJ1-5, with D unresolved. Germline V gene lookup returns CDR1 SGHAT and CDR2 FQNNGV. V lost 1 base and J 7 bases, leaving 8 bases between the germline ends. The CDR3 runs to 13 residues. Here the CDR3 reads CASSLGVGQPQHF. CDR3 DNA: TGTGCCAGCAGCTTAGGCGTGGGCCAGCCCCAGCATTTT.

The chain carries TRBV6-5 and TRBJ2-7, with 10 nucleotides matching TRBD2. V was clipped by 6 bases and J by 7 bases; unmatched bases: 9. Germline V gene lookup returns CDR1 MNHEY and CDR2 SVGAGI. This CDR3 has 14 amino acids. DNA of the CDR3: TGTGCCAGCAGGAGGACTAGCGGATGGGTGGAGCAGTACTTC. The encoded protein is CASRRTSGWVEQYF.

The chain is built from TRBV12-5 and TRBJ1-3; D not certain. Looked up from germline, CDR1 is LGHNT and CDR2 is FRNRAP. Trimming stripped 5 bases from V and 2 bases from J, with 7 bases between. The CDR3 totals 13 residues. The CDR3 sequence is CASGHSAGNTIYF. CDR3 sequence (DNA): TGTGCTAGTGGTCATTCAGCTGGAAACACCATATATTTT. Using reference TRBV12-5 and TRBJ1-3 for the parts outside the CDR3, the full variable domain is DARVTQTPRHKVTEMGQEVTMRCQPILGHNTVFWYRQTMMQGLELLAYFRNRAPLDDSGMPKDRFSAEMPDATLATLKIQPSEPRDSAVYFCASGHSAGNTIYFGEGSWLTVV.

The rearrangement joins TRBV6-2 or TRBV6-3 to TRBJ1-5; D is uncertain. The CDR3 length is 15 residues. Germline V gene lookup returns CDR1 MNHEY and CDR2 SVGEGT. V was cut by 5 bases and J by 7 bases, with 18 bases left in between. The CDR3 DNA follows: TGTGCCAGCAGTAGTACGGAGGGCCGATCCCAGCCCCAGCATTTT. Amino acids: CASSSTEGRSQPQHF.

CDR3 sequence reads: CSVRSGTNEKLFF. DNA of the CDR3: TGCAGCGTTCGGTCTGGAACTAATGAAAAACTGTTTTTT. This rearrangement joins TRBV29-1 to TRBJ1-4; no firm D call. CDR3 size: 13 residues. CDR1 is SQVTM and CDR2 is ANQGSEA in the germline V gene. Trimming pared 5 bases from V and 1 base from J, leaving 8 bases between.

CDR3 residues: CASTGGGIGYTQYF. In nucleotides, the CDR3 is TGTGCCAGCACTGGGGGGGGGATAGGCTATACGCAGTATTTT. J is TRBJ2-3 and V is TRBV2; 7 bases fit TRBD2. Looked up from germline, CDR1 is SNHLY and CDR2 is FYNNEI. The CDR3 covers 14 residues. The V segment lost 7 bases and the J segment 7 bases; nucleotides outside the gene matches: 11.

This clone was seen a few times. The CDR3 region has the DNA TGTGCCAGCAGCCAGGGACTCGGGAACCTTGGAAACACCATATATTTT. Protein: CASSQGLGNLGNTIYF. The rearrangement joins TRBV4-2 to TRBJ1-3, with TRBD1 as a possible D gene (5 bases). The germline V gene has CDR1 LGHNA and CDR2 YNFKEQ. CDR3 length: 16 amino acids. Trimming removed 3 bases from V and 3 bases from J, with 15 bases in between.

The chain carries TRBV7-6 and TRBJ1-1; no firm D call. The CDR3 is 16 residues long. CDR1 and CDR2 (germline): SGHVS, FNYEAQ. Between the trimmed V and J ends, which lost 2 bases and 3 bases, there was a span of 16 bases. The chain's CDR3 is CASSLNGELGYTEAFF. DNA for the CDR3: TGTGCCAGCAGCTTAAACGGGGAATTGGGGTACACTGAAGCTTTCTTT.

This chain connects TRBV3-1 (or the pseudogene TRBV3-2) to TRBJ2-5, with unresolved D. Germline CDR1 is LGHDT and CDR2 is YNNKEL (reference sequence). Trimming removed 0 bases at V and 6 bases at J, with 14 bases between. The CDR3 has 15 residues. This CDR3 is CASSQDRSSGQTQYF. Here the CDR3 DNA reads TGTGCCAGCAGCCAAGATAGGTCAAGTGGGCAGACCCAGTACTTC.

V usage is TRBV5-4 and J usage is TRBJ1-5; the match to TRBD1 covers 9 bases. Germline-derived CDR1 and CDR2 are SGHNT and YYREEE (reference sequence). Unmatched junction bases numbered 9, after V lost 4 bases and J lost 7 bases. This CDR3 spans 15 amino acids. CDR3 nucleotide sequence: TGTGCCAGCAGCGTGGCCCCGGGACAGGGACAGCCCCAGCATTTT. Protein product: CASSVAPGQGQPQHF.

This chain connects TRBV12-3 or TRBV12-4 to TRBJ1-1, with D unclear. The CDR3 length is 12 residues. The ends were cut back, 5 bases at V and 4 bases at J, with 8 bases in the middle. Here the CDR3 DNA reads TGTGCCAGCAGTGTACGGGGCACTGAAGCTTTCTTT. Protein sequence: CASSVRGTEAFF.

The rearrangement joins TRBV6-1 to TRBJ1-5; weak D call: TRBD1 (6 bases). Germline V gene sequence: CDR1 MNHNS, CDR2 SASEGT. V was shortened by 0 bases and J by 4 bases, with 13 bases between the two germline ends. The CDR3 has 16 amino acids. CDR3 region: CASSEAQWQGNQPQHF. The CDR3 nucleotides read TGTGCCAGCAGTGAAGCGCAATGGCAGGGGAATCAGCCCCAGCATTTT.

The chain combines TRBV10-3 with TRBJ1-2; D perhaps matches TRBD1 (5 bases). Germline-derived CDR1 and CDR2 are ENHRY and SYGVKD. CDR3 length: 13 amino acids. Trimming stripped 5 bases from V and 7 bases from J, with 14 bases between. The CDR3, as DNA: TGTGCCATCAGTCCAGGACAAGAAGCTGGCTACACCTTC. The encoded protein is CAISPGQEAGYTF.